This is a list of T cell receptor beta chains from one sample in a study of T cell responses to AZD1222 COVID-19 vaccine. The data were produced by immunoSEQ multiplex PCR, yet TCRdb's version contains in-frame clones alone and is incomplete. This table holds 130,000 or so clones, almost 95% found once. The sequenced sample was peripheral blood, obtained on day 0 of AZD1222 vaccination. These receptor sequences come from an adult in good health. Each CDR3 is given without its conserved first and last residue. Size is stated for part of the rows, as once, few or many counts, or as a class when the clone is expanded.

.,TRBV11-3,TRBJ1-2,ASSPRAPFGYT
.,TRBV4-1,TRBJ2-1,ASSRLPGGPYNEQF
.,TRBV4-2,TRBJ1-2,ASSQEDYEAYYGYT
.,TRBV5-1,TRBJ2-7,ASGPGQGSYEQY
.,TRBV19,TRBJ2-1,ASSMIAGVDNEQF
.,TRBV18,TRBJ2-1,ASSLIDSPNEQF
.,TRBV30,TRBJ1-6,AWATGGHSPLH
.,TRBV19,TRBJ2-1,ASSISTGTGNYNEQF
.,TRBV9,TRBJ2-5,ASSVNGQETQY
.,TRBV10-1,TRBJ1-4,ASSEGGPNEKLF
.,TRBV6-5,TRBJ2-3,ASSYTTHTDTQY
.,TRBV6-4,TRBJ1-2,ASSPGTATNYGYT
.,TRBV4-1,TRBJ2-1,ASSQDRVNEQF
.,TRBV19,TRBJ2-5,ASSGVAGGKETQY
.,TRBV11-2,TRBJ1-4,ASSLRATGLLTNEKLF
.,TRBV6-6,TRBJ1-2,ASSYSTGSHGYT
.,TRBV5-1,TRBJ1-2,ASSLGNTGGEDGYT
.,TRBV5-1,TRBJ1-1,ASSRYDRGRTEAF
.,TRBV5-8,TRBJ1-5,ASSWGVSGPQH
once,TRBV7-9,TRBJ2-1,ASAPSGSSYNEQF
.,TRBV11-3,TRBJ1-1,ASSLGDRAAF
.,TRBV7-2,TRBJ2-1,ASSPGGWDEQF
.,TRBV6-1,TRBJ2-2,ASSESTGNTGELF
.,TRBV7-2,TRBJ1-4,ASSYGQGGEKLF
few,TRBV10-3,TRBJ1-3,AISESSGPGGTIY
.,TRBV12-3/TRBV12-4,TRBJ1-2,ASSFQANYGYT
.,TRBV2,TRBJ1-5,ASSEEVGSNQPQH
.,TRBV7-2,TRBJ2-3,ASSKRLAGLVDTQY
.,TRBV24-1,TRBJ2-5,ATSEPPGQQETQY
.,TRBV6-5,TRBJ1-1,ASRQGLATEAF
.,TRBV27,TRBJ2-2,ASSWGLAGPGGYTGELF
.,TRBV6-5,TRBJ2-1,ASSLLGPHEQF
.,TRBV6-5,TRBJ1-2,ASSDSLANYGYT
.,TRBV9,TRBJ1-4,ASSAGPEGREKLF
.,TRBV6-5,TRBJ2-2,ASRGLRAGELF
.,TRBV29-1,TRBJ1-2,SVDSGQGSYGYT
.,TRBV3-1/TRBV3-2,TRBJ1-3,ASSHKQGIGNTIY
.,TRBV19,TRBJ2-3,ASWAGGPTGDTQY
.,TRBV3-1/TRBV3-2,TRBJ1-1,ASSGGSGNTEAF
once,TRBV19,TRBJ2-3,ASSIGRTRGTDTQY
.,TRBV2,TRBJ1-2,ASRAGQKANYGYT
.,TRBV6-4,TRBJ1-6,ASTEGAGSPLH
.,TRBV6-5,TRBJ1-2,ASREGGAKGYT